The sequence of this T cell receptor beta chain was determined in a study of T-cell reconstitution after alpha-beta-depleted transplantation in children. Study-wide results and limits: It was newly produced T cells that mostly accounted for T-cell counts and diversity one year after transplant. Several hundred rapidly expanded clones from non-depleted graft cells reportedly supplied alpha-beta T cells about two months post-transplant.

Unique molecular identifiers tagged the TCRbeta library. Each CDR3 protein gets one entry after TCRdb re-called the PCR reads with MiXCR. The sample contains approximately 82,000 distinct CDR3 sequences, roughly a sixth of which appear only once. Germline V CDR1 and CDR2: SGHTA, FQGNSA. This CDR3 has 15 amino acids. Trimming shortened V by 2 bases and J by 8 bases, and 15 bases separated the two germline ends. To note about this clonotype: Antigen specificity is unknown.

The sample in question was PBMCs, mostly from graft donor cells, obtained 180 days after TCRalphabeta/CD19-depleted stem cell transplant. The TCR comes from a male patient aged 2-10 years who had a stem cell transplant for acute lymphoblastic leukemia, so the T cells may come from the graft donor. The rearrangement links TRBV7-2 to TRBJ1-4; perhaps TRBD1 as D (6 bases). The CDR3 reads CASSLFGGRGEKLFF. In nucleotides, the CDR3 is TGTGCCAGCAGCTTATTTGGGGGGCGGGGGGAAAAACTGTTTTTT.